This T cell receptor beta chain stems from a study of metastatic and nonmetastatic thyroid tumors. Each patient went into thyroid surgery without having received any treatment. Overall study findings and caveats: Benign nodules reportedly had significantly lower TCR beta diversity than malignant thyroid tumors in blood and tumor.

TCRdb re-processed the PCR reads through MiXCR. This table holds over 15,000 clones, 3.5% to 4.5% found once. This clone was seen more than once but under ten times. Its cognate antigen is unknown. V lost 7 bases to trimming and J lost 4 bases, with 26 bases between them. Germline V CDR1 and CDR2: MNHNS, SASEGT. The CDR3 has 17 amino acids. The sequencing input was tumor tissue. The TCR originated in a female donor with papillary thyroid cancer or a benign thyroid nodule (not recorded which). Some clones in this sample may be carry-over from other donors' samples. The V and J genes are TRBV6-1 and TRBJ2-7; D unclear. Here the CDR3 DNA reads TGTGCCAGCATTGACCCGAGCCTCTCGGAAGGAAGGTACGAGCAGTACTTC. Translation gives CASIDPSLSEGRYEQYF.